The present T cell receptor beta chain was sequenced within a study of T cell repertoires in cytomegalovirus infection. MiXCR was run by TCRdb on the reads, yielding one entry per CDR3 protein. The repertoire holds 150,000 to 200,000 distinct CDR3 sequences, around an eighth seen once, with 25% to 30% in the top ten. Germline V gives CDR1 LNHDA, CDR2 SQIVND (reference sequence). The CDR3 is made up of 15 amino acids. Between the trimmed V and J ends, which lost 4 bases and 11 bases, there was a span of 20 bases. The chain is built from TRBV19 and TRBJ1-4; no reliable D call. The receptor was derived from a human donor in good health (CMV status not recorded). Some clones in this sample may be carry-over from other donors' samples. Source material: PBMCs. CDR3 loop: CASSTPLDGVWKLFF. DNA for the CDR3: TGTGCCAGTAGTACCCCGCTGGACGGCGTCTGGAAACTGTTTTTT.